This T cell receptor (beta chain) was observed in a study of CD8 T cells in ankylosing spondylitis. Whole-study results and caveats: Matched ankylosing spondylitis synovial fluid reportedly contained a significantly enriched population of disease-linked clones. A motif of under 10 highly homologous TCR beta variants was seen as apparently characteristic of ankylosing spondylitis blood. Relatively scarce in peripheral blood, disease-linked clones were CD8+.

As for this clonotype: The target antigen is unknown.

Germline assignment: CDR1 ENHRY and CDR2 SYGVKD. The CDR3 totals 11 residues. V lost 4 bases, J lost 10 bases, and 1 base stayed unmatched. TCRdb fed the 5' RACE reads into MiXCR, producing one record per CDR3 protein. The sample carries roughly 200,000 distinct CDR3 sequences, roughly 24% recorded once. The rearrangement links TRBV10-3 to TRBJ2-1; 7 positions agree with TRBD2. The receptor comes from a male donor with ankylosing spondylitis or in good health (not recorded which). The sequencing input was blood, either unsorted or a sorted T cell fraction (not recorded which). As DNA, the CDR3 is TGTGCCATCAGTGGGCGGGGGGAGCAGTTCTTC. Residues: CAISGRGEQFF.